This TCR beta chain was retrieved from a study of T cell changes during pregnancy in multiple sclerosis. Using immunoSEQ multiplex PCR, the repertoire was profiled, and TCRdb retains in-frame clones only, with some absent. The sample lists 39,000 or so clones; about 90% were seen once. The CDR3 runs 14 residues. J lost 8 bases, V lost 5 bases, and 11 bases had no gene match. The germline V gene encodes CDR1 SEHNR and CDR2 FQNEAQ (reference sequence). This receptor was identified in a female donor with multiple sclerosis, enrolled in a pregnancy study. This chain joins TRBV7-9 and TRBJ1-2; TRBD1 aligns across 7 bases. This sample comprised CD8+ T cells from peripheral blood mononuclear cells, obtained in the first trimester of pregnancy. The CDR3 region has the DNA TGTGCCAGCAGCCCGATCACAGGGGTGGAGGGCTACACCTTC. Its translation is CASSPITGVEGYTF. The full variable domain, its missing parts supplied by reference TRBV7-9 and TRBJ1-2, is DTGVSQNPRHKITKRGQNVTFRCDPISEHNRLYWYRQTLGQGPEFLTYFQNEAQLEKSRLLSDRFSAERPKGSFSTLEIQRTEQGDSAMYLCASSPITGVEGYTFGSGTRLTVV.